This T cell receptor beta chain was sequenced in a study of T cells in Graves' hyperthyroidism and ophthalmopathy. Study-level information: Before treatment of any kind, peripheral blood was taken at initial diagnosis.

This clonotype was picked up many times. TCR beta CDR3 regions were amplified from RNA transcripts. When the TCR CDR3 underwent first-round RT-PCR, the HTBI primer set was used. TCRdb re-called the multiplex PCR reads through MiXCR, storing one row per CDR3 protein. The sample includes over 250,000 distinct CDR3 sequences, about 25% of them seen just once. With 6 bases removed from V and 0 bases from J, the gap between germline ends came to 14 bases. Germline assignment: CDR1 LNHDA and CDR2 SQIVND (reference sequence). The CDR3 extends over 15 amino acids. The sequence was obtained from a man in his forties or fifties with Graves' hyperthyroidism that later progressed to Graves' ophthalmopathy. Sequencing was performed on blood. The chain joins TRBV19 to TRBJ1-1; D not resolved. In DNA, the CDR3 is TGTGCCAGTAGCCCTACTTTTTGGTTGAACACTGAAGCTTTCTTT. It is translated as CASSPTFWLNTEAFF.